Shown below are 5 T cell receptor beta chains from a single sample sequenced in a study of cytomegalovirus exposure and HLA in healthy donors. PCR was performed using 60 Vbeta and 13 Jbeta primers. The method was immunoSEQ multiplex PCR; TCRdb's version includes in-frame clones alone and lacks a portion of them. The data hold roughly 110,000 clones, with around 69% observed a single time. The material sequenced was PBMCs. Receptor source: a man younger than 35 in good health and CMV-seronegative.

This clone was counted between two and nine times. V gene TRBV5-1 combines with J gene TRBJ1-2, with no clear D. The V gene's germline CDR1 is SGHRS and CDR2 YFSETQ. The V end was cut by 0 bases, the J end by 2 bases, with 14 bases between. The CDR3 contains 16 residues. CDR3 sequence: CASSLDSGIGNYGYTF. CDR3 sequence (DNA): TGCGCCAGCAGCTTGGATTCGGGAATAGGAAACTATGGCTACACCTTC.

The chain combines TRBV2 with TRBJ1-5; D is uncertain. V was trimmed by 8 bases and J by 4 bases, leaving 18 bases between them. The CDR3 consists of 15 residues. Germline V gives CDR1 SNHLY, CDR2 FYNNEI. The CDR3 DNA reads TGTGCCAGCTACATCCAGCGGCAGACTAATCAGCCCCAGCATTTT. Protein product: CASYIQRQTNQPQHF.

The gene calls are TRBV5-5 and TRBJ2-2; 10 bases align to TRBD1. CDR1 SGHKS and CDR2 YYEKEE come from the germline V gene (reference sequence). V shed 4 bases and J 8 bases; nucleotides not matched to a gene: 11. The CDR3 is made up of 16 amino acids. The CDR3 here is CASSSRDRGFRGELFF. As DNA, the CDR3 is TGTGCCAGCAGCAGCCGGGACAGGGGCTTTAGAGGGGAGCTGTTTTTT.

This rearrangement joins TRBV29-1 to TRBJ1-1; the match to TRBD1 covers 9 bases. The CDR3 consists of 13 residues. With 7 bases clipped from V and 7 bases from J, the junction kept 10 bases outside the gene matches. Germline V gives CDR1 SQVTM, CDR2 ANQGSEA. In nucleotides, the CDR3 is TGCAGCGCCGGGGGACAGGGAAGGGGTGAAGCTTTCTTT. It yields the protein CSAGGQGRGEAFF.

V and J are TRBV5-4 and TRBJ1-6; D not certain. Trimming took off 0 bases at V and 9 bases at J, with 7 bases between the two ends. The CDR3 sequence is 13 residues long. Germline lookup yields CDR1 SGHNT and CDR2 YYREEE (reference sequence). CDR3 bases: TGTGCCAGCAGCTTGGAGGCAGGTTCACCCCTCCACTTT. Translating it yields CASSLEAGSPLHF.